This entry lists 29 T cell receptor beta chains sequenced from one sample in a study of technical replicates of blood from a handful of donors. Sequenced by immunoSEQ multiplex PCR; TCRdb stores in-frame clones only, minus some. This table holds under 90,000 clones, approximately 97% found once. Specimen: T cells isolated from PBMCs. The receptors stem from a human donor in good health.

The chain couples TRBV5-6 to TRBJ2-7, with TRBD2 identical over 9 bases. Per the germline V gene, CDR1 is SGHDT and CDR2 is YYEEEE. V gave up 3 bases and J gave up 4 bases; unmatched junction bases: 8. This CDR3 spans 15 amino acids. The CDR3 DNA is TGTGCCAGCAGCTACGAACTAGCGGGCCTATACGAGCAGTACTTC. This gives the protein CASSYELAGLYEQYF. The full variable domain, in which reference TRBV5-6 and TRBJ2-7 provide the parts outside the CDR3, is DAGVTQSPTHLIKTRGQQVTLRCSPKSGHDTVSWYQQALGQGPQFIFQYYEEEERQRGNFPDRFSGHQFPNYSSELNVNALLLGDSALYLCASSYELAGLYEQYFGPGTRLTVT.

The chain carries TRBV4-1 and TRBJ1-4, with D possibly matching TRBD1 (5 bases). Trimming took off 0 bases at V and 7 bases at J, with 12 bases between the two ends. Germline V gives CDR1 MGHRA, CDR2 YSYEKL. The CDR3 spans 15 residues. This CDR3 reads CASSQDVRQSEKLFF. For the CDR3, the DNA is TGCGCCAGCAGCCAAGATGTTAGACAGAGTGAAAAACTGTTTTTT.

This clone showed up just once. The chain couples TRBV9 to TRBJ2-1, with D perhaps TRBD1 (5 bases). The CDR3 covers 14 residues. CDR1 and CDR2 (germline): SGDLS, YYNGEE. V was cut by 0 bases and J by 4 bases, with 8 bases left in between. The CDR3 spells CASSVGGAYNEQFF. The CDR3 nucleotides read TGTGCCAGCAGCGTAGGTGGGGCTTACAATGAGCAGTTCTTC.

V is TRBV28 and J is TRBJ2-7; 13 nucleotides match TRBD2. Germline V gives CDR1 MDHEN, CDR2 SYDVKM. Unmatched junction bases numbered 5, after V lost 5 bases and J lost 7 bases. The CDR3 runs to 14 residues. The CDR3 DNA sequence: TGTGCCAGCAGTAAACTAGCGGGAGGGTGGGAGCAGTACTTC. Translation gives CASSKLAGGWEQYF.

V usage is TRBV30 and J usage is TRBJ1-1; unclear D gene. CDR1 and CDR2 from the germline V gene are GTSNPN and SVGIG (reference sequence). V dropped 1 base and J dropped 4 bases, with 13 bases sitting between them. The CDR3 is 14 amino acids. The CDR3 spells CAWSADGRVTEAFF. CDR3 sequence (DNA): TGTGCCTGGAGTGCGGACGGGAGGGTCACTGAAGCTTTCTTT.

This rearrangement joins TRBV10-3 to TRBJ2-1; 7 bases are shared with TRBD1. Germline loops: CDR1 ENHRY, CDR2 SYGVKD. The CDR3 is 13 residues long. V was pared by 7 bases and J by 4 bases, with 4 bases of the junction left unmatched. The CDR3 DNA sequence: TGTGCCATCACAGGGACAGCATACAATGAGCAGTTCTTC. Protein sequence: CAITGTAYNEQFF.

The V gene is TRBV10-1, the J gene TRBJ2-3; perhaps TRBD1 as D (6 bases). CDR1 WNHNN and CDR2 SYGVQD come from the germline V gene (reference sequence). The CDR3 consists of 15 residues. The ends were cut back, 3 bases at V and 2 bases at J, with 12 bases in the middle. The CDR3 coding sequence is TGCGCCAGCAGTGATACCAGGGGCCCCACAGATACGCAGTATTTT. It codes for CASSDTRGPTDTQYF.

The CDR3 DNA is TGTGCCAGTAGTCCGACGGTGGACAACACCCTCCACTTT. It encodes CASSPTVDNTLHF. The chain is built from TRBV19 and TRBJ1-6; possible D gene TRBD1, 5 bases. This CDR3 is 13 amino acids long. Trimming stripped 5 bases from V and 14 bases from J, with 16 bases between. Germline lookup yields CDR1 LNHDA and CDR2 SQIVND (reference sequence).

This clone was observed once. The chain couples TRBV6-6 to TRBJ2-7; D call uncertain. The CDR3 has 16 amino acids. The V end lost 0 bases, the J end lost 3 bases, and 15 bases lay between the germline ends. The V gene's germline CDR1 is MNHNY and CDR2 SVGAGI (reference sequence). CDR3 coding DNA: TGTGCCAGCAGTTACTCGGCACAGCCTCGCGACTACGAGCAGTACTTC. This encodes CASSYSAQPRDYEQYF.

The chain combines TRBV7-3 with TRBJ1-6; possible D gene TRBD1, 6 bases. Between the trimmed V and J ends, which lost 5 bases and 9 bases, there was a span of 17 bases. This CDR3 is 15 amino acids long. Looked up from germline, CDR1 is SGHTA and CDR2 is FQGTGA. The CDR3 protein is CASSAQGDRSSPLHF. CDR3 nucleotide sequence: TGTGCCAGCAGCGCACAGGGAGATCGGTCTTCACCCCTCCACTTT.

The V call is TRBV27, the J call TRBJ2-4; 11 bases match TRBD2. The germline CDR1 and CDR2 sequences are MNHEY and SMNVEV (reference sequence). The CDR3 sequence is 18 residues long. J was trimmed by 1 base and V by 7 bases; bases with no gene match: 12. Here the CDR3 DNA reads TGTGCCAGCACGCCGGGACTAGCGGCCTCAAAGGCCAAAAACATTCAGTACTTC. Its protein is CASTPGLAASKAKNIQYF.

The V gene is TRBV2, the J gene TRBJ2-3; D possibly corresponds to TRBD2 (5 bases). Germline-derived CDR1 and CDR2 are SNHLY and FYNNEI. The CDR3 loop spans 15 amino acids. Trimming shortened V by 7 bases and J by 1 base, and 15 bases separated the two germline ends. CDR3 residues: CASIGIAPRTDTQYF. CDR3 coding DNA: TGTGCCAGCATTGGCATAGCGCCTCGCACAGATACGCAGTATTTT.

V is TRBV2 and J is TRBJ1-1; a possible D gene is TRBD1 (5 bases). V was trimmed by 6 bases and J by 1 base, leaving 21 bases between them. The CDR3 consists of 17 residues. CDR1 and CDR2 from the germline V gene are SNHLY and FYNNEI. The CDR3 DNA follows: TGTGCCAGCAGCGTAGGACAAGGCTGGATAAAGAACACTGAAGCTTTCTTT. It codes for CASSVGQGWIKNTEAFF.

The V call is TRBV6-1, the J call TRBJ2-3; a possible D gene is TRBD1 (6 bases). The CDR3 is 15 amino acids. V lost 1 base and J 6 bases, leaving 14 bases between the germline ends. Germline CDR1 reads MNHNS; CDR2 reads SASEGT. CDR3 residues: CASSEVPGTGDTQYF. The CDR3 region has the DNA TGTGCCAGCAGTGAAGTCCCGGGTACAGGGGATACGCAGTATTTT.

V gene TRBV7-8 combines with J gene TRBJ2-5; D may be TRBD2 (6 bases). The V and J ends lost 6 bases and 3 bases respectively, with 17 bases between them. The CDR3 loop spans 15 amino acids. Germline V gives CDR1 SGHVS, CDR2 FQNEAQ. CDR3 sequence (DNA): TGTGCCAGCAGGGATCGGGAGACCTTCAAAGAGACCCAGTACTTC. This codes for CASRDRETFKETQYF.

This chain joins TRBV7-2 and TRBJ2-3; 11 bases line up with TRBD1. Per the germline V gene, CDR1 is SGHTA and CDR2 is FQGNSA. The CDR3 is 15 residues long. V shed 5 bases, J shed 3 bases, and the junction held 4 bases outside the gene matches. The CDR3 loop is CASSLGQGATDTQYF. As DNA, the CDR3 is TGTGCCAGCAGCCTCGGACAGGGGGCAACAGATACGCAGTATTTT.

The CDR3 nucleotides are TGTGCCAGCAGCGGGGACTTTTCTGGAAACACCATATATTTT. It encodes CASSGDFSGNTIYF. The rearrangement uses TRBV7-9 and TRBJ1-3; the D gene is possibly TRBD1 (5 bases). V lost 5 bases to trimming and J lost 1 base, with 9 bases between them. The CDR3 is made up of 14 amino acids. Germline CDR1 reads SEHNR; CDR2 reads FQNEAQ (reference sequence). The full variable domain, with the rest looked up from reference TRBV7-9 and TRBJ1-3, is DTGVSQNPRHKITKRGQNVTFRCDPISEHNRLYWYRQTLGQGPEFLTYFQNEAQLEKSRLLSDRFSAERPKGSFSTLEIQRTEQGDSAMYLCASSGDFSGNTIYFGEGSWLTVV.

The chain is built from TRBV28 and TRBJ2-7; D not certain. Trimming stripped 6 bases from V and 4 bases from J, with 13 bases between. In germline, CDR1 is MDHEN, CDR2 SYDVKM. There are 13 residues in the CDR3. DNA for the CDR3: TGTGCCAGCAGCAACAATTGGTCATACGAGCAGTACTTC. Translating it yields CASSNNWSYEQYF.

In this sample, this clone turned up once. The gene calls are TRBV18 and TRBJ2-7; D perhaps matches TRBD1 (5 bases). CDR3 length: 13 amino acids. Germline V gene sequence: CDR1 KGHSH, CDR2 LQKENI. Trimming pared 0 bases from V and 7 bases from J, leaving 10 bases between. The CDR3 loop is CASSPPRAGEQYF. CDR3 sequence (DNA): TGTGCCAGCTCACCACCCCGGGCAGGGGAGCAGTACTTC.

CDR3 amino acids: CASSLGRTGSNYNSPLHF. The CDR3 DNA reads as TGTGCCAGCAGCTTAGGCCGGACAGGGAGTAATTATAATTCACCCCTCCACTTT. This chain links TRBV7-6 with TRBJ1-6; TRBD1 agrees at 8 bases. Trimming cost V 1 base and J 4 bases; bases outside gene matches: 9. Germline V lookup: CDR1 SGHVS, CDR2 FNYEAQ. This CDR3 is 18 amino acids long.

This clone was observed once. The chain couples TRBV5-1 to TRBJ2-7, with 10 bases identical to TRBD1. The CDR3 is 15 amino acids. V was pared by 3 bases and J by 1 base, with 4 bases of the junction left unmatched. Germline CDR1 and CDR2: SGHRS and YFSETQ. In DNA, the CDR3 is TGCGCCAGCAGCTACCGGGACAGGGGATCCTACGAGCAGTACTTC. Its protein product is CASSYRDRGSYEQYF.

The chain joins TRBV4-2 to TRBJ2-5, with a weak D call TRBD1 (6 bases). CDR3 length: 15 residues. Germline lookup yields CDR1 LGHNA and CDR2 YNFKEQ. Trimming cost V 2 bases and J 1 base, with 11 bases left between them. As DNA, the CDR3 is TGTGCCAGCAGCCAACCGGGACACGGCCAAGAGACCCAGTACTTC. It codes for CASSQPGHGQETQYF.

The chain joins TRBV30 to TRBJ1-1; TRBD1 is a possible D gene (5 bases). The CDR3 is made up of 15 amino acids. CDR1 GTSNPN and CDR2 SVGIG come from the germline V gene (reference sequence). V was trimmed by 2 bases and J by 5 bases, leaving 18 bases between them. The CDR3 nucleotides are TGTGCCTGGAGTCTCCGGGACTTTTTCGTAACTGAAGCTTTCTTT. Protein product: CAWSLRDFFVTEAFF.

This chain joins TRBV6-1 and TRBJ2-2; 7 positions agree with TRBD2. V lost 3 bases, J lost 4 bases, and 8 bases stayed unmatched. This CDR3 has 16 amino acids. Looked up from germline, CDR1 is MNHNS and CDR2 is SASEGT. The chain's CDR3 is CASSEWLAEPTGELFF. The CDR3 nucleotides are TGTGCCAGCAGTGAGTGGCTAGCGGAGCCCACCGGGGAGCTGTTTTTT.

The chain employs TRBV6-1 and TRBJ1-2; 8 bases agree with TRBD1. This CDR3 is 14 amino acids long. With 6 bases clipped from V and 0 bases from J, the junction kept 3 bases outside the gene matches. The V gene's germline CDR1 is MNHNS and CDR2 SASEGT. The CDR3 DNA reads as TGTGCCAGCAGCGTGACAGGGGCTAACTATGGCTACACCTTC. Its translation: CASSVTGANYGYTF.

The rearrangement uses TRBV25-1 and TRBJ1-2; D not resolved. With 6 bases removed from V and 8 bases from J, the gap between germline ends came to 13 bases. CDR1 and CDR2 from the germline V gene are MGHDK and SYGVNS. This CDR3 is 12 amino acids long. The CDR3 spells CASRADKKGYTF. The CDR3 DNA follows: TGTGCCAGCAGGGCGGATAAAAAGGGCTACACCTTC.

The chain combines TRBV10-3 with TRBJ2-3; 12 bases match TRBD2. The V gene's germline CDR1 is ENHRY and CDR2 SYGVKD. The CDR3 extends over 18 amino acids. The ends lost 4 bases at V and 2 bases at J; junction bases unmatched: 10. The CDR3 sequence: CAISGFGASGGATDTQYF. DNA of the CDR3: TGTGCCATCAGTGGGTTTGGCGCTAGCGGGGGGGCCACAGATACGCAGTATTTT.

The chain has TRBV5-1 and TRBJ1-2; D perhaps matches TRBD1 (5 bases). The CDR3 is 14 amino acids. CDR1 SGHRS and CDR2 YFSETQ come from the germline V gene. The germline V and J ends were trimmed by 0 bases and 2 bases, with 8 bases remaining between them. Written as DNA, the CDR3 is TGCGCCAGCAGCTTGGGGCCAGGGAACTATGGCTACACCTTC. It encodes CASSLGPGNYGYTF. Based on the CDR3 plus reference TRBV5-1 and TRBJ1-2, the full variable domain is KAGVTQTPRYLIKTRGQQVTLSCSPISGHRSVSWYQQTPGQGLQFLFEYFSETQRNKGNFPGRFSGRQFSNSRSEMNVSTLELGDSALYLCASSLGPGNYGYTFGSGTRLTVV.

The V gene is TRBV9, the J gene TRBJ2-3; 10 bases match TRBD2. CDR1 is SGDLS, CDR2 YYNGEE, per germline. This CDR3 has 18 amino acids. V was clipped by 0 bases and J by 2 bases; unmatched bases: 9. CDR3 sequence: CASSVDLDSGGFTDTQYF. CDR3 sequence (DNA): TGTGCCAGCAGCGTAGACCTAGATAGCGGGGGGTTCACAGATACGCAGTATTTT.